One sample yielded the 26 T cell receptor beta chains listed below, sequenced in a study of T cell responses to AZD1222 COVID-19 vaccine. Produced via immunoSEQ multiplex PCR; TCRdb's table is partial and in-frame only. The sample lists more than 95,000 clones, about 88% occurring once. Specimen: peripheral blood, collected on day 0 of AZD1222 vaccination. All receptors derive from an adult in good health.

The CDR3 sequence is CASSLAGQLPDTQYF. The CDR3 coding sequence is TGCGCCAGCAGCTTGGCAGGACAGCTCCCAGATACGCAGTATTTT. This chain connects TRBV5-1 to TRBJ2-3, with TRBD1 as a possible D gene (6 bases). Germline CDR1 reads SGHRS; CDR2 reads YFSETQ. The V gene lost 0 bases and the J gene lost 4 bases, with 12 bases spanning the gap. The CDR3 extends over 15 amino acids.

The CDR3 reads CASSYLGGQSAFF. The CDR3 DNA is TGTGCCAGCAGTTACTTAGGTGGACAGTCGGCTTTCTTT. This chain connects TRBV6-5 to TRBJ1-1, with D perhaps TRBD1 (6 bases). Germline V gives CDR1 MNHEY, CDR2 SVGAGI. The length of the CDR3 is 13 residues. The V gene lost 1 base and the J gene lost 11 bases, with 14 bases spanning the gap.

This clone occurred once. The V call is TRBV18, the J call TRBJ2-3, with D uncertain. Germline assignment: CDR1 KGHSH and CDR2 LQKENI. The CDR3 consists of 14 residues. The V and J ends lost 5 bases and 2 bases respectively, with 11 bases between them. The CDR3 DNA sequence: TGTGCCAGCTCAGGGGTCGAGGCCACAGATACGCAGTATTTT. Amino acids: CASSGVEATDTQYF. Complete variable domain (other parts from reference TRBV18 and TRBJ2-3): NAGVMQNPRHLVRRRGQEARLRCSPMKGHSHVYWYRQLPEEGLKFMVYLQKENIIDESGMPKERFSAEFPKEGPSILRIQQVVRGDSAAYFCASSGVEATDTQYFGPGTRLTVL.

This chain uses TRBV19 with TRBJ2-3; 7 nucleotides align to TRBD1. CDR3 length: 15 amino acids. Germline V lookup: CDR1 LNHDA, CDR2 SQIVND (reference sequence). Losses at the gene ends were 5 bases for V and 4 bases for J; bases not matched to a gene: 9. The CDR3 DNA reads TGTGCCAGTAGTGACAGGGAGAAGTTGTCAGATACGCAGTATTTT. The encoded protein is CASSDREKLSDTQYF.

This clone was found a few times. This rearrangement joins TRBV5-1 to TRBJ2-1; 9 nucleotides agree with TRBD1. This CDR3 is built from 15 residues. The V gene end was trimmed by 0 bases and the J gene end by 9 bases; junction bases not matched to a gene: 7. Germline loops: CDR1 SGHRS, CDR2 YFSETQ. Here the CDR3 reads CASSLAFTGGGEQFF. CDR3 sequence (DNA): TGCGCCAGCAGCTTGGCCTTTACAGGGGGCGGTGAGCAGTTCTTC.

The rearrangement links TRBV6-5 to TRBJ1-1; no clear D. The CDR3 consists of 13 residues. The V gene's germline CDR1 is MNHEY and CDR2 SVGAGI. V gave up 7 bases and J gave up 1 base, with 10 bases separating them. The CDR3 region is CASNPRQNTEAFF. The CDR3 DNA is TGTGCCAGCAACCCCAGGCAGAACACTGAAGCTTTCTTT.

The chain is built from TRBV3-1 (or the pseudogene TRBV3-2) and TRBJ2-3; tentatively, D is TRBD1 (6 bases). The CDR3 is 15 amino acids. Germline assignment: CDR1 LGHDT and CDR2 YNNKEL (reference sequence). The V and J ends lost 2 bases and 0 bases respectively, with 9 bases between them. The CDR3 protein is CASSQQGKSTDTQYF. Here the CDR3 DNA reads TGTGCCAGCAGCCAACAGGGGAAGAGCACAGATACGCAGTATTTT.

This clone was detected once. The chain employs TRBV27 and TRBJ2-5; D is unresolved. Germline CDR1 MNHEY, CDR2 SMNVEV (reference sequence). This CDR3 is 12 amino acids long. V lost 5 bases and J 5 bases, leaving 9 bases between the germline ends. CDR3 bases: TGTGCCAGCAGTCACCCGCGGGAGACCCAGTACTTC. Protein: CASSHPRETQYF.

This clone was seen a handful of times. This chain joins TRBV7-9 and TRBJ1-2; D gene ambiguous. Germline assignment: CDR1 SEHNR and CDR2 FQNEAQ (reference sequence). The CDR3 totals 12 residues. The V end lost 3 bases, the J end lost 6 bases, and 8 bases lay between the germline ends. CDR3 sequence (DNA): TGTGCCAGCAGCTTGGGAGGAGATGGCTACACCTTC. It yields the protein CASSLGGDGYTF.

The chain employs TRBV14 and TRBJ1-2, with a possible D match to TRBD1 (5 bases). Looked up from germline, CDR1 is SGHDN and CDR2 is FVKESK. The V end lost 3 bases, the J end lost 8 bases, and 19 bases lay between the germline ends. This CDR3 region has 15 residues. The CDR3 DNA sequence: TGTGCCAGCAGCCAGCACCCACGGGGCTCTCTGGGCTACACCTTC. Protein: CASSQHPRGSLGYTF.

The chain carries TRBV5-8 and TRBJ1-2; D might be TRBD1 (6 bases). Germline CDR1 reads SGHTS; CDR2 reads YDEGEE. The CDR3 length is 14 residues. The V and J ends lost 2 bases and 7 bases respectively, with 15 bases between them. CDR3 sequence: CASSFSGTPFGYTF. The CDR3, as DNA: TGTGCCAGCAGCTTTTCCGGGACACCTTTTGGCTACACCTTC.

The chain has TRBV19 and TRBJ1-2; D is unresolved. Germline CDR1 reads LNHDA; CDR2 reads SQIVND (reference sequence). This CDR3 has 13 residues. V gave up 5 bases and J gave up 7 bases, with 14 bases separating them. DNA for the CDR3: TGTGCCAGTAGTGTTGGGAGGGTCGGTGGCTACACCTTC. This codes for CASSVGRVGGYTF.

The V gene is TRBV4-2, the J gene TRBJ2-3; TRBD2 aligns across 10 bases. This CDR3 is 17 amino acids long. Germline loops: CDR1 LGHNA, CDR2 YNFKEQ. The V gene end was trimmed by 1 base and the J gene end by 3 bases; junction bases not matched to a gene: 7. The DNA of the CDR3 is TGTGCCAGCAGCCAAGTCCCACTAGCGGGAAGGACAGATACGCAGTATTTT. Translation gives CASSQVPLAGRTDTQYF.

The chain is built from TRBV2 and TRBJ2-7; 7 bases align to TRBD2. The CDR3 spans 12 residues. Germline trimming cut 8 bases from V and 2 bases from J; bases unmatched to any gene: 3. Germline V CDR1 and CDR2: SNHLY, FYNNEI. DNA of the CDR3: TGTGCCAGCCGGGGGGACCCCTACGAGCAGTACTTC. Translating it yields CASRGDPYEQYF. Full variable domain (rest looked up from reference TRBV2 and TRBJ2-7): EPEVTQTPSHQVTQMGQEVILRCVPISNHLYFYWYRQILGQKVEFLVSFYNNEISEKSEIFDDQFSVERPDGSNFTLKIRSTKLEDSAMYFCASRGDPYEQYFGPGTRLTVT.

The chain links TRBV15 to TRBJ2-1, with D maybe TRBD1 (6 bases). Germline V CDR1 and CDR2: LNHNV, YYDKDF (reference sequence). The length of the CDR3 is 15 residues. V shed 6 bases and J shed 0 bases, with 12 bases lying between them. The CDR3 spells CATRRDTSSYNEQFF. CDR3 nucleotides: TGTGCCACCAGACGGGACACGAGCTCCTACAATGAGCAGTTCTTC. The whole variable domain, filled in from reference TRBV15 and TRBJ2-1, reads DAMVIQNPRYQVTQFGKPVTLSCSQTLNHNVMYWYQQKSSQAPKLLFHYYDKDFNNEADTPDNFQSRRPNTSFCFLDIRSPGLGDTAMYLCATRRDTSSYNEQFFGPGTRLTVL.

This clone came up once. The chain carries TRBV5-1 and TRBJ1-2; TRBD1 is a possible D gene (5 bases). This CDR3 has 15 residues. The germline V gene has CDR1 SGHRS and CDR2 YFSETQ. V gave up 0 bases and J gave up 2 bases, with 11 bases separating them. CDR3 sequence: CASSLGQGGNYGYTF. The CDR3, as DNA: TGCGCCAGCAGCTTGGGGCAGGGAGGAAACTATGGCTACACCTTC. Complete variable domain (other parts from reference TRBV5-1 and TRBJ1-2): KAGVTQTPRYLIKTRGQQVTLSCSPISGHRSVSWYQQTPGQGLQFLFEYFSETQRNKGNFPGRFSGRQFSNSRSEMNVSTLELGDSALYLCASSLGQGGNYGYTFGSGTRLTVV.

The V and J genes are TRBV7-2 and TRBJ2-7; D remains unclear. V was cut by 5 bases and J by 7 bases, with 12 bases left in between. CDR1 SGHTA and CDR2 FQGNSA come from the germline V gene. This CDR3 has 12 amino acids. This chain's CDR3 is CASSGSGVEQYF. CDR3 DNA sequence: TGTGCCAGCAGCGGCTCGGGTGTAGAGCAGTACTTC.

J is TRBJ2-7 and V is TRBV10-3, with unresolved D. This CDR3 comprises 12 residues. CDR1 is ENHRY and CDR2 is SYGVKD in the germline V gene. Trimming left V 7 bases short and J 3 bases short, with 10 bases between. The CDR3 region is CAITPTGYEQYF. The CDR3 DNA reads TGTGCCATCACCCCGACGGGCTACGAGCAGTACTTC.

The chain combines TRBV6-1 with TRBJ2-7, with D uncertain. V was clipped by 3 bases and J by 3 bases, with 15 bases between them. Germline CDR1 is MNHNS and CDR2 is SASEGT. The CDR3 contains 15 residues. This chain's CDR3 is CASSEGEAFHYEQYF. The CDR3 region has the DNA TGTGCCAGCAGTGAGGGTGAAGCGTTTCACTACGAGCAGTACTTC.

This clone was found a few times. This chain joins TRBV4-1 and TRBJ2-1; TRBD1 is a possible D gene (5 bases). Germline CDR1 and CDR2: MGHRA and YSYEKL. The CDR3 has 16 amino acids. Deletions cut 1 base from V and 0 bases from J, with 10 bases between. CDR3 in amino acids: CASSQVDILSYNEQFF. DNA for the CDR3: TGCGCCAGCAGCCAAGTGGACATCCTCTCCTACAATGAGCAGTTCTTC.

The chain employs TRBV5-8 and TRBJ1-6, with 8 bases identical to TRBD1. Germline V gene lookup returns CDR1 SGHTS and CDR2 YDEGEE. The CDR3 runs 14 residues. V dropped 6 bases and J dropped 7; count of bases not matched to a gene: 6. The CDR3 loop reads CASTWDRSNSPLHF. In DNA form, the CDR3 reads TGTGCCAGCACATGGGACAGGTCAAATTCACCCCTCCACTTT.

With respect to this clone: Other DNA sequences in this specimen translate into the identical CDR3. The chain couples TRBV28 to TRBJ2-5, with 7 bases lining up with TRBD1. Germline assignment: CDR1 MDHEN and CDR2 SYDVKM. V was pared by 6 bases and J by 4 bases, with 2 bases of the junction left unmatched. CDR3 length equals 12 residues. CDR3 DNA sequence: TGTGCCAGCAGAACAGGGGTAGAGACCCAGTACTTC. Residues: CASRTGVETQYF.

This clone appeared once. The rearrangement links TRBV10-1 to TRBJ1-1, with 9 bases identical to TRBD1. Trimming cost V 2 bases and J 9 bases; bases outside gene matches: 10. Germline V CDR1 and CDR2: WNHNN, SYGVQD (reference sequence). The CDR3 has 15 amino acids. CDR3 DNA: TGCGCCAGCAGTGAGCCGGGACAGGGAAAAAATCAAGCTTTCTTT. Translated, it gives CASSEPGQGKNQAFF.

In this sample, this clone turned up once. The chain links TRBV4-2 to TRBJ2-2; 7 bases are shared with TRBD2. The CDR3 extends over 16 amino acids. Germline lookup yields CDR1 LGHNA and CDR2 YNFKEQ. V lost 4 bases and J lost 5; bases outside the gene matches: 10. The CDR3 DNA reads TGTGCCAGCAGCCTTCTGGGCGGGGGTAGAACCGGGGAGCTGTTTTTT. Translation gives CASSLLGGGRTGELFF.

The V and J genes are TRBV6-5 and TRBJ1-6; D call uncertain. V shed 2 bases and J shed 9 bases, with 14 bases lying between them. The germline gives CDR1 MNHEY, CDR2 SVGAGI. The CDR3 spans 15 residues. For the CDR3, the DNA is TGTGCCAGCAGTTACCGTGACAAGCTAGGTTCACCCCTCCACTTT. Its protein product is CASSYRDKLGSPLHF.

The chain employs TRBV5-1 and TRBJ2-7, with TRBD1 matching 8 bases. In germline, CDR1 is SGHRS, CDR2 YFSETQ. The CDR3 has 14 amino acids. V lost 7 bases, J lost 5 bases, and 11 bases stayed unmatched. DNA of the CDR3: TGCGCCAGCGGGAAATCCCAGGGGGCCCACGAGCAGTACTTC. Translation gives CASGKSQGAHEQYF. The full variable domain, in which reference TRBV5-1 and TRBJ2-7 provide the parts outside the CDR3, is KAGVTQTPRYLIKTRGQQVTLSCSPISGHRSVSWYQQTPGQGLQFLFEYFSETQRNKGNFPGRFSGRQFSNSRSEMNVSTLELGDSALYLCASGKSQGAHEQYFGPGTRLTVT.